Presented here are 9 T cell receptor beta chains from one specimen sequenced in a study of blood T cell repertoires in COVID-19. Only in-frame clones appear in the TCRdb table, and some are missing; sequencing was by immunoSEQ multiplex PCR. Among 250,000 or so clones listed, 86% were seen once. The sample taken for sequencing was peripheral blood. Receptors originate from a man between 60 and 75 years old with acute or convalescent COVID-19.

The V gene is TRBV25-1, the J gene TRBJ2-1; D perhaps matches TRBD2 (6 bases). The germline gives CDR1 MGHDK, CDR2 SYGVNS. The germline V and J ends were trimmed by 7 bases and 2 bases, with 15 bases remaining between them. The CDR3 loop spans 15 amino acids. CDR3 nucleotide sequence: TGTGCCAGCACACCCCGGGACTTCCCCTACAATGAGCAGTTCTTC. Translating it yields CASTPRDFPYNEQFF.

The chain recombines TRBV7-2 with TRBJ1-1, with 8 bases matching TRBD1. CDR1 SGHTA and CDR2 FQGNSA come from the germline V gene. The V gene end was trimmed by 5 bases and the J gene end by 0 bases; junction bases not matched to a gene: 5. The CDR3 is 15 amino acids. The CDR3 is CASSPQGAVNTEAFF. CDR3 in DNA: TGTGCCAGCAGCCCCCAGGGGGCCGTGAACACTGAAGCTTTCTTT.

The chain carries TRBV11-2 and TRBJ2-1; 7 bases map to TRBD2. This CDR3 comprises 17 residues. V shed 0 bases, J shed 0 bases, and the junction held 5 bases outside the gene matches. Per germline, CDR1 SGHAT and CDR2 FQNNGV. CDR3 sequence (DNA): TGTGCCAGCAGCTTAGAGTTTGGCGGGAGCTCCTACAATGAGCAGTTCTTC. It specifies CASSLEFGGSSYNEQFF. Drawing the rest from reference TRBV11-2 and TRBJ2-1, the complete variable domain is EAGVAQSPRYKIIEKRQSVAFWCNPISGHATLYWYQQILGQGPKLLIQFQNNGVVDDSQLPKDRFSAERLKGVDSTLKIQPAKLEDSAVYLCASSLEFGGSSYNEQFFGPGTRLTVL.

The chain is built from TRBV27 and TRBJ2-7, with D unclear. Germline V gene lookup returns CDR1 MNHEY and CDR2 SMNVEV (reference sequence). The CDR3 spans 15 residues. Trimming stripped 7 bases from V and 3 bases from J, with 19 bases between. The CDR3 bases are TGTGCCAGCAACGGTTTAGGAGTCAGAGGCTACGAGCAGTACTTC. Amino acids: CASNGLGVRGYEQYF.

J is TRBJ1-5 and V is TRBV19; D is possibly TRBD1 (6 bases). The length of the CDR3 is 17 residues. V was cut by 6 bases and J by 2 bases, with 20 bases left in between. Germline V lookup: CDR1 LNHDA, CDR2 SQIVND (reference sequence). The CDR3, as DNA: TGTGCCAGTAGCCCCCGAGGGCAGGGGAATCGCAATCAGCCCCAGCATTTT. Translated: CASSPRGQGNRNQPQHF.

The chain carries TRBV7-9 and TRBJ2-1, with TRBD2 matching over 9 bases. Trimming removed 0 bases from V and 0 bases from J; junction bases left unmatched: 3. The CDR3 consists of 17 residues. Germline V gives CDR1 SEHNR, CDR2 FQNEAQ (reference sequence). The CDR3: CASSLALAGASYNEQFF. The CDR3 bases are TGTGCCAGCAGCTTAGCGTTAGCGGGGGCCTCCTACAATGAGCAGTTCTTC. Filled out from reference TRBV7-9 and TRBJ2-1, the complete variable domain reads DTGVSQNPRHKITKRGQNVTFRCDPISEHNRLYWYRQTLGQGPEFLTYFQNEAQLEKSRLLSDRFSAERPKGSFSTLEIQRTEQGDSAMYLCASSLALAGASYNEQFFGPGTRLTVL.

V is TRBV7-9 and J is TRBJ2-1; 8 bases line up with TRBD2. The CDR3 has 15 amino acids. V dropped 5 bases and J dropped 2; count of bases not matched to a gene: 5. Germline V gene lookup returns CDR1 SEHNR and CDR2 FQNEAQ (reference sequence). CDR3 DNA: TGTGCCAGCAGCGCAACTAGCGGTACCTACAATGAGCAGTTCTTC. This sequence encodes CASSATSGTYNEQFF.

The chain links TRBV19 to TRBJ2-2, with 7 nucleotides matching TRBD2. The CDR3 runs to 16 residues. Trimming took 2 bases from V and 6 from J; bases not matched to a gene: 9. CDR1 LNHDA and CDR2 SQIVND come from the germline V gene (reference sequence). CDR3 region: CASSIKDLRGAGELFF. The CDR3 coding sequence is TGTGCCAGTAGTATAAAGGATCTTCGGGGGGCCGGGGAGCTGTTTTTT.

The CDR3 DNA reads as TGTGCCAGCAGTTCTGGGACAGGTGTAAACACCGGGGAGCTGTTTTTT. Translated, it gives CASSSGTGVNTGELFF. V and J are TRBV6-6 and TRBJ2-2, with TRBD1 matching 8 bases. Germline-derived CDR1 and CDR2 are MNHNY and SVGAGI (reference sequence). The V gene end was trimmed by 4 bases and the J gene end by 2 bases; junction bases not matched to a gene: 6. This CDR3 has 16 amino acids.